A selection of T cell receptor beta chains follows, all from one sample in a study of OX40 agonist ivuxolimab in advanced cancers. Clones were read by immunoSEQ multiplex PCR, and TCRdb kept only the in-frame ones, dropping some. The table lists tens of thousands of clones, roughly 85% of them singletons. The sequencing used CD4+ or CD8+ T cells sorted from blood, collected in a trial of the OX40 agonist ivuxolimab. The receptor source for this set is an adult with an advanced solid tumor such as melanoma, head and neck, liver or kidney cancer. Each CDR3 is given with its conserved first and last residue. The order of the fields is V gene, clone size, J gene, D gene, CDR3 DNA, CDR3 protein. The D gene is left open where the match is weak. Where a row states a size, it is once, few, many or the class of an expanded clone; other rows omit it.

>TRBV9|.|TRBJ2-1|TRBD2
TGTGCCAGCAGCGTATGGGGTAGCGGGGGGAGCTCCTACAATGAGCAGTTCTTC
CASSVWGSGGSSYNEQFF
>TRBV18|.|TRBJ2-3|.
TGTGCCAGCTCACCTATCCGAGATACGCAGTATTTT
CASSPIRDTQYF
>TRBV5-4|.|TRBJ2-5|.
TGTGCCAGCAGCTTGGAAAGCGGATCGGAGACCCAGTACTTC
CASSLESGSETQYF
>TRBV15|once|TRBJ2-1|.
TGTGCCACCAGCAGAGGGAGCACCGAGTCCTCGAATGAGCAGTTCTTC
CATSRGSTESSNEQFF
>TRBV7-2|.|TRBJ2-7|TRBD2
TGTGCCAGCAGCTTAGCGGGACTAACCTACGAGCAGTACTTC
CASSLAGLTYEQYF
>TRBV21-1|.|TRBJ2-1|.
TGTGCCAGCAGCAAAGTTCCGGTAAGCTCCTACAATGAGCAGTTCTTC
CASSKVPVSSYNEQFF
>TRBV7-9|.|TRBJ2-3|.
TGTGCCAGCAGCTTAGATCCCGGGGGCACAGATACGCAGTATTTT
CASSLDPGGTDTQYF
>TRBV5-4|few|TRBJ1-4|.
TGTGCCAGCAGCTTGGGGGGGGATAATGAAAAACTGTTTTTT
CASSLGGDNEKLFF
>TRBV10-2|.|TRBJ2-7|TRBD1
TGCGCCAGCAGTACCGGGACAGGGAGCTCCTACGAGCAGTACTTC
CASSTGTGSSYEQYF
>TRBV9|.|TRBJ2-5|TRBD1
TGTGCCAGCAGCGTAGCCGGGGACAGTCAAGAGACCCAGTACTTC
CASSVAGDSQETQYF
>TRBV2|.|TRBJ1-2|.
TGTGCCAGCAGTGAGTCAGGGGTAGTTGGTGGCTACACCTTC
CASSESGVVGGYTF
>TRBV5-5|.|TRBJ2-7|.
TGTGCCAGCAGGGACCGGGACACAATACGCTACGAGCAGTACTTC
CASRDRDTIRYEQYF
>TRBV9|.|TRBJ2-4|TRBD2
TGTGCCAGCAGCGTAGCTATCCTAGCGGGAAAGATAGCCAAAAACATTCAGTACTTC
CASSVAILAGKIAKNIQYF
>TRBV2|.|TRBJ2-1|TRBD2
TGTGCCAGCAGGGAACTAGCGGGAGCGGGGAATGAGCAGTTCTTC
CASRELAGAGNEQFF
>TRBV9|.|TRBJ2-1|TRBD2
TGTGCCAGCAGCGTTAGCGGGAGCTCCTACAATGAGCAGTTCTTC
CASSVSGSSYNEQFF
>TRBV5-1|.|TRBJ2-1|.
TGCGCCAGCAGCGCCCAGGGGGGCGCAAATGAGCAGTTCTTC
CASSAQGGANEQFF
>TRBV5-5|.|TRBJ2-7|TRBD1
TGTGCCAGCAGCCGGCTAGACAGGGGCGAGCAGTACTTC
CASSRLDRGEQYF
>TRBV2|.|TRBJ2-2|.
TGTGCCAGCAGATTCACCGGGGAGCTGTTTTTT
CASRFTGELFF
>TRBV29-1|.|TRBJ1-2|TRBD1
TGCAGCGTTGACGGGACAGGGGGCTATGGCTACACCTTC
CSVDGTGGYGYTF
>TRBV21-1|.|TRBJ1-1|.
TGTGCCAGCACGTGGGGGAATAGGGAAGCTTTCTTT
CASTWGNREAFF
>TRBV11-2|.|TRBJ1-3|.
TGTGCCAGCAGCTTGAAATCCGAAGGAAACACCATATATTTT
CASSLKSEGNTIYF
>TRBV27|.|TRBJ2-7|TRBD2
TGTGCCAGCAGTTCCGTACTAGCGTCCTACGAGCAGTACTTC
CASSSVLASYEQYF
>TRBV5-4|.|TRBJ1-1|TRBD1
TGTGCCAGCAGCCGTGGACAGGGAGGTGGCACTGAAGCTTTCTTT
CASSRGQGGGTEAFF
>TRBV28|.|TRBJ2-2|.
TGTGCCAGCAGTTTAGTCACTAGTGGGACCGGGGAGCTGTTTTTT
CASSLVTSGTGELFF
>TRBV11-1|.|TRBJ2-7|.
TGTGCCAGCAGCTTACGGCGGGGCTCCTACGAGCAGTACTTC
CASSLRRGSYEQYF
>TRBV6-1|.|TRBJ2-7|.
TGTGCCAGCACGGGCACCCCCTCCTACGAGCAGTACTTC
CASTGTPSYEQYF
>TRBV6-6|once|TRBJ2-5|TRBD2
TGTGCCAGCACCAAGAGAGCGGGAGGAGAGACCCAGTACTTC
CASTKRAGGETQYF
>TRBV5-1|once|TRBJ2-1|.
TGCGCCAGCAGCTTGGCTGGGGATCCCTACAATGAGCAGTTCTTC
CASSLAGDPYNEQFF
>TRBV20-1|.|TRBJ1-2|.
TGCAGTGCTTCAACAGGCTATGGCTACACCTTC
CSASTGYGYTF
>TRBV7-9|.|TRBJ2-5|TRBD1
TGTGCCAGCACTAACGAGGGGTCAGGGGGAGAGACCCAGTACTTC
CASTNEGSGGETQYF
>TRBV9|once|TRBJ2-7|TRBD1
TGTGCCAGCAGCGTAGCTACAGGGGCGTACGAGCAGTACTTC
CASSVATGAYEQYF
>TRBV6-4|.|TRBJ2-2|.
TGTGCCAGCAGTCGCGAGCGGAACACCGGGGAGCTGTTTTTT
CASSRERNTGELFF
>TRBV29-1|.|TRBJ1-1|.
TGCAGCGTTGAACCATTGGACCTGAACACTGAAGCTTTCTTT
CSVEPLDLNTEAFF
>TRBV27|.|TRBJ1-1|.
TGTGCCAGCAGTTTATCTGGGTTCACTGAAGCTTTCTTT
CASSLSGFTEAFF
>TRBV9|.|TRBJ2-5|TRBD2
TGTGCCAGCAGCCCGCGTCCACTAGCGCAGCAAGAGACCCAGTACTTC
CASSPRPLAQQETQYF
>TRBV6-1|.|TRBJ2-1|TRBD2
TGTGCCAGCAGTGAAGCTCGTGAGACTAGCGGGAGATACAATGAGCAGTTCTTC
CASSEARETSGRYNEQFF
>TRBV28|.|TRBJ1-5|.
TGTGCCAGCAGTTTACCCGACAGATATCAGCCCCAGCATTTT
CASSLPDRYQPQHF
>TRBV6-6|few|TRBJ1-1|.
TGTGCCAGCAGTGCTGGCGTGGGACGGGAAGCTTTCTTT
CASSAGVGREAFF
>TRBV4-2|.|TRBJ2-3|.
TGTGCCAGCAGCGAACGGGAAGGGGCTAGCACAGATACGCAGTATTTT
CASSEREGASTDTQYF
>TRBV7-9|.|TRBJ1-1|.
TGTGCCAGCAGCCCGGGGGCTACGAACACTGAAGCTTTCTTT
CASSPGATNTEAFF
>TRBV10-3|.|TRBJ2-7|.
TGTGCCACCCCAGACGAGCAGTACTTC
CATPDEQYF